This paragraph reports one TCR beta chain. What it binds is not known. These data originate in a study of cytomegalovirus exposure and HLA in healthy donors. The wider study: A subsequent analysis stated that the approximately 110 validation repertoires were run on the same platform as the 550 to 750 first-cohort repertoires.

Generated by immunoSEQ multiplex PCR, the TCRdb table keeps only in-frame clones and is missing some. The sample shows roughly 70,000 clones, roughly 94% of them seen only once. Study outcomes and limitations: Reports described diagnosis of cytomegalovirus status by the classifier as highly specific and sensitive. Cytomegalovirus-associated status was assigned to around 160 TCR beta chains.

CDR1 SQVTM and CDR2 ANQGSEA come from the germline V gene. Losses at the gene ends were 7 bases for V and 5 bases for J; bases not matched to a gene: 7. The CDR3 length is 12 residues. The specimen sequenced was PBMCs. This chain links TRBV29-1 with TRBJ2-5; TRBD1 agrees at 7 bases. The clonotype comes from a man younger than 35 in good health and CMV-seropositive. The CDR3: CSAEGAGETQYF. The CDR3 bases are TGCAGCGCTGAGGGGGCCGGGGAGACCCAGTACTTC.